The source of this T cell receptor beta chain is a study of shared clonotypes between healthy human individuals. Study at large: A couple of women and a few men aged 18 to 49 served as donors.

Trimming took 4 bases from V and 2 from J; bases not matched to a gene: 17. Germline loops: CDR1 SGDLS, CDR2 YYNGEE. CDR3 length: 18 amino acids. Positively selected for CCR7, the CD45RO-negative cells used as naive CD8 cells excluded terminally differentiated effector memory CD45RA+ cells. The repertoire was sequenced with immunoSEQ multiplex PCR; TCRdb's copy has only in-frame clones and lacks some. The table shows hundreds of thousands of clones, with 95% to 98% occurring only once. The chain uses TRBV9 and TRBJ1-1; 7 positions agree with TRBD1. The sample consisted of naive CD8+ T cells sorted from blood. This sequence originates from a man younger than 45 in good health. This CDR3 is CASSHYERQGGSNTEAFF. CDR3 nucleotide sequence: TGTGCCAGCAGCCATTACGAACGACAGGGAGGATCCAACACTGAAGCTTTCTTT.